A single sample gave rise to the 6 T cell receptor beta chains below, sequenced in a study of shared T cell receptors in the human thymus (dated by TCRdb to the early 2020s). The library relied on the immunoSEQ multiplex PCR assay. TCRdb mirrors the immuneACCESS table, restricted to in-frame sequences. Some clones are absent from its copies; in checked studies, under half trace to an unresolved V gene, and the reason for the others is unknown. The sample table records about 660,000 clones; 70% to 90% of these occur just once. In total, the top ten clones hold approximately 0.011% of the sample. These records were also assigned to another study, of human thymus T cells.

The sequencing sample was made of thymocytes. Receptor source: a boy younger than two with a congenital heart defect. Donor details come from another sample of the same person, matched by shared clones.

This chain links TRBV10-2 with TRBJ2-3, with 12 nucleotides matching TRBD2. CDR3 size: 17 residues. From germline, CDR1 is WSHSY and CDR2 SAAADI. Unmatched junction bases numbered 5, after V lost 0 bases and J lost 4 bases. The CDR3 DNA reads as TGCGCCAGCAGTGAGTCGTCTAGCGGGAGGGTCCCAGATACGCAGTATTTT. This sequence encodes CASSESSSGRVPDTQYF.

The V call is TRBV19, the J call TRBJ2-3; 7 nucleotides align to TRBD2. The junction had 11 bases not matched to a gene; V was cut back by 2 bases and J by 3 bases. CDR3 length: 17 residues. Per the germline V gene, CDR1 is LNHDA and CDR2 is SQIVND (reference sequence). The CDR3 sequence: CASSIRWEGWRTDTQYF. DNA for the CDR3: TGTGCCAGTAGTATACGGTGGGAGGGCTGGAGGACAGATACGCAGTATTTT.

The V and J genes are TRBV13 and TRBJ2-7; a possible D gene is TRBD2 (5 bases). The CDR3 length is 12 residues. V gave up 5 bases and J gave up 9 bases, with 14 bases separating them. Germline CDR1 PRHDT, CDR2 FYEKMQ (reference sequence). The DNA of the CDR3 is TGTGCCAGCAGCGCGAGGGCTTCCGCGCAGTACTTC. Encoded protein: CASSARASAQYF.

The genes are TRBV15 and TRBJ1-5; D gene uncertain. V gave up 5 bases and J gave up 0 bases, with 11 bases separating them. The CDR3 loop spans 15 amino acids. The V gene's germline CDR1 is LNHNV and CDR2 YYDKDF (reference sequence). The DNA for the CDR3 is TGTGCCACCAGCGCCCGGACTGATAGCAATCAGCCCCAGCATTTT. Translating gives CATSARTDSNQPQHF.

This rearrangement joins TRBV4-2 to TRBJ1-4, with D possibly being TRBD1 (6 bases). The CDR3 sequence is 14 residues long. V was pared by 1 base and J by 8 bases, with 11 bases between. Germline loops: CDR1 LGHNA, CDR2 YNFKEQ. The DNA for the CDR3 is TGTGCCAGCAGCCAAGGAGGGGGGGACGAAAAACTGTTTTTT. Translation: CASSQGGGDEKLFF.

The chain uses TRBV28 and TRBJ2-4; 9 bases map to TRBD2. V gave up 6 bases and J gave up 8 bases; unmatched junction bases: 14. Germline values: CDR1 MDHEN, CDR2 SYDVKM. The CDR3 is 16 residues long. The CDR3 loop reads CASRKGLAGPLYIQYF. For the CDR3, the DNA is TGTGCCAGCAGGAAGGGACTAGCAGGGCCTTTGTACATTCAGTACTTC.